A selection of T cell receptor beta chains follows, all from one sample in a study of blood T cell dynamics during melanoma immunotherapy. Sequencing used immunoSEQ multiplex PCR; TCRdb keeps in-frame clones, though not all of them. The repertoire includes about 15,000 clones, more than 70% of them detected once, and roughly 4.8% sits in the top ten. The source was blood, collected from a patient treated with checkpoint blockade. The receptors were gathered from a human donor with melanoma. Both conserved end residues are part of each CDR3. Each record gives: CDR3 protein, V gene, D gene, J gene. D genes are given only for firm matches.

CDR3 protein: CASSLIGPRGWSTDTQYF
V gene: TRBV7-2
D gene: .
J gene: TRBJ2-3

CDR3 protein: CASGRANTEAFF
V gene: TRBV19
D gene: .
J gene: TRBJ1-1

CDR3 protein: CASSLEPSGGETQYF
V gene: TRBV5-4
D gene: TRBD2
J gene: TRBJ2-5

CDR3 protein: CASSFTGWNGYTF
V gene: TRBV7-9
D gene: .
J gene: TRBJ1-2

CDR3 protein: CASSLINGVDQPQHF
V gene: TRBV7-6
D gene: .
J gene: TRBJ1-5

CDR3 protein: CASSPGTGVPDRSGANVLTF
V gene: TRBV11-3
D gene: TRBD1
J gene: TRBJ2-6

CDR3 protein: CASSESPGRGDNEKLFF
V gene: TRBV10-2
D gene: .
J gene: TRBJ1-4

CDR3 protein: CASSQVVVNTGELFF
V gene: TRBV5-4
D gene: .
J gene: TRBJ2-2

CDR3 protein: CASSLDYEQYF
V gene: TRBV5-4
D gene: .
J gene: TRBJ2-7

CDR3 protein: CASTRQYEQYF
V gene: TRBV6-6
D gene: .
J gene: TRBJ2-7

CDR3 protein: CASSASTDRGGNTIYF
V gene: TRBV18
D gene: TRBD1
J gene: TRBJ1-3

CDR3 protein: CATSRANYGYTF
V gene: TRBV15
D gene: .
J gene: TRBJ1-2

CDR3 protein: CATSRRQTDQPQHF
V gene: TRBV15
D gene: .
J gene: TRBJ1-5

CDR3 protein: CASSTGQGPRSGNTIYF
V gene: TRBV7-9
D gene: .
J gene: TRBJ1-3

CDR3 protein: CASSYVQGNTGELFF
V gene: TRBV6-6
D gene: .
J gene: TRBJ2-2

CDR3 protein: CASSEAGARETQYF
V gene: TRBV6-1
D gene: .
J gene: TRBJ2-5

CDR3 protein: CASGAGGFRQETQYF
V gene: TRBV12-5
D gene: TRBD1
J gene: TRBJ2-5

CDR3 protein: CASSGDRLSYEQYF
V gene: TRBV27
D gene: TRBD1
J gene: TRBJ2-7

CDR3 protein: CASSHSGWTAEAFF
V gene: TRBV23-1
D gene: .
J gene: TRBJ1-1

CDR3 protein: CASSSGGTSGETQYF
V gene: TRBV7-8
D gene: .
J gene: TRBJ2-5

CDR3 protein: CASSDYRAGELFF
V gene: TRBV9
D gene: .
J gene: TRBJ2-2

CDR3 protein: CASSPRDHTDTQYF
V gene: TRBV6-5
D gene: .
J gene: TRBJ2-3

CDR3 protein: CASSLIDRGGYTF
V gene: TRBV7-9
D gene: .
J gene: TRBJ1-2

CDR3 protein: CASRGRWNSGNTIYF
V gene: TRBV7-9
D gene: .
J gene: TRBJ1-3

CDR3 protein: CASSLGGGYEQYF
V gene: TRBV11-2
D gene: .
J gene: TRBJ2-7

CDR3 protein: CASSYPAGDLTSTDTQYF
V gene: TRBV5-6
D gene: TRBD2
J gene: TRBJ2-3

CDR3 protein: CASSLYTGGGSPLHF
V gene: TRBV7-9
D gene: TRBD1
J gene: TRBJ1-6

CDR3 protein: CASSALGAQVPGELFF
V gene: TRBV6-4
D gene: .
J gene: TRBJ2-2

CDR3 protein: CASSRTSGGYNEQFF
V gene: TRBV4-1
D gene: TRBD2
J gene: TRBJ2-1

CDR3 protein: CASSPRGRRFSPLHF
V gene: TRBV28
D gene: .
J gene: TRBJ1-6

CDR3 protein: CASNGQGWNTEAFF
V gene: TRBV9
D gene: TRBD1
J gene: TRBJ1-1

CDR3 protein: CASSLVVSGVYEQYF
V gene: TRBV5-1
D gene: TRBD2
J gene: TRBJ2-7

CDR3 protein: CASSLGWADTQYF
V gene: TRBV7-9
D gene: .
J gene: TRBJ2-3

CDR3 protein: CASSSTGMSTDTQYF
V gene: TRBV7-3
D gene: .
J gene: TRBJ2-3

CDR3 protein: CASSTPGEGAYEQYF
V gene: TRBV5-6
D gene: .
J gene: TRBJ2-7

CDR3 protein: CASSYGTGGFSGANVLTF
V gene: TRBV5-5
D gene: TRBD1
J gene: TRBJ2-6

CDR3 protein: CASSLGQQNTEAFF
V gene: TRBV7-9
D gene: .
J gene: TRBJ1-1

CDR3 protein: CASSVGGRANYEQYF
V gene: TRBV9
D gene: TRBD2
J gene: TRBJ2-7

CDR3 protein: CASSFGGLGTEAFF
V gene: TRBV5-1
D gene: .
J gene: TRBJ1-1

CDR3 protein: CASSQERNNEQFF
V gene: TRBV4-1
D gene: .
J gene: TRBJ2-1

CDR3 protein: CASSSQGFGSNQPQHF
V gene: TRBV28
D gene: .
J gene: TRBJ1-5

CDR3 protein: CASSLGGTNEKLFF
V gene: TRBV4-2
D gene: .
J gene: TRBJ1-4

CDR3 protein: CASSQDSGGGAGVLPYEQYF
V gene: TRBV4-2
D gene: TRBD2
J gene: TRBJ2-7

CDR3 protein: CASSAPGTGQPQHF
V gene: TRBV4-1
D gene: .
J gene: TRBJ1-5

CDR3 protein: CATSRGIINEQFF
V gene: TRBV15
D gene: .
J gene: TRBJ2-1

CDR3 protein: CASKPGQGNGELFF
V gene: TRBV7-3
D gene: TRBD1
J gene: TRBJ2-2

CDR3 protein: CASSLEDRRSNTGELFF
V gene: TRBV7-8
D gene: .
J gene: TRBJ2-2

CDR3 protein: CASSQALAGGNEQFF
V gene: TRBV4-2
D gene: TRBD2
J gene: TRBJ2-1

CDR3 protein: CASSELSSNQPQHF
V gene: TRBV2
D gene: .
J gene: TRBJ1-5

CDR3 protein: CASSPPGRTGELFF
V gene: TRBV18
D gene: .
J gene: TRBJ2-2

CDR3 protein: CASRQRAFTDTQYF
V gene: TRBV6-5
D gene: .
J gene: TRBJ2-3

CDR3 protein: CASSLRDTQYF
V gene: TRBV11-2
D gene: .
J gene: TRBJ2-3

CDR3 protein: CASSLDGYQPQHF
V gene: TRBV5-1
D gene: .
J gene: TRBJ1-5

CDR3 protein: CASSHMTGDYGYTF
V gene: TRBV18
D gene: TRBD1
J gene: TRBJ1-2

CDR3 protein: CASNTGVGGSQPQHF
V gene: TRBV2
D gene: .
J gene: TRBJ1-5

CDR3 protein: CSTQWGDTQYF
V gene: TRBV29-1
D gene: .
J gene: TRBJ2-3

CDR3 protein: CATRGQLSGAGYTF
V gene: TRBV15
D gene: .
J gene: TRBJ1-2